Listed below are T cell receptor beta chains from one sample, sequenced in a study of blood T cell repertoires in COVID-19. Assay: immunoSEQ multiplex PCR; the TCRdb copy retains only in-frame clones and omits some. The sample lists about 55,000 clones, around 80% seen once, with about 6% in the top ten. Input material: peripheral blood. The receptors originated from a human donor in a cohort sampled during active or convalescent COVID-19. Both conserved end residues are part of each CDR3. D genes are given only for firm matches. Size is omitted from some rows. Given values are once, few, many or a class for expanded clones.

j_gene	v_gene	d_gene	abundance	CDR3aa	CDR3nt
TRBJ2-7	TRBV24-1	.	.	CATSPGAQREQYF	TGTGCCACCAGTCCAGGGGCACAGCGCGAGCAGTACTTC
TRBJ2-5	TRBV7-2	.	.	CASSPHLAFGRETQYF	TGTGCCAGCAGCCCTCACTTAGCGTTCGGGCGAGAGACCCAGTACTTC
TRBJ2-5	TRBV7-9	TRBD2	.	CASSLGRLAGGLQETQYF	TGTGCCAGCAGCTTAGGCCGACTAGCGGGGGGGCTCCAAGAGACCCAGTACTTC
TRBJ1-5	TRBV7-2	.	few	CASSLDWGTHYQPQHF	TGTGCCAGCAGCTTAGATTGGGGGACACACTATCAGCCCCAGCATTTT
TRBJ2-4	TRBV6-2/TRBV6-3	TRBD1	.	CASSYSDRGAKNIQYF	TGTGCCAGCAGTTACTCGGACAGGGGAGCCAAAAACATTCAGTACTTC
TRBJ1-3	TRBV9	TRBD1	.	CASSQLQGRSGNTIYF	TGTGCCAGCAGCCAATTACAGGGGCGCTCTGGAAACACCATATATTTT
TRBJ2-5	TRBV11-2	TRBD2	.	CASSPGTSGDQETQYF	TGTGCCAGCAGCCCTGGGACTAGCGGGGACCAAGAGACCCAGTACTTC
TRBJ2-7	TRBV12-5	.	.	CASGPVGAYEQYF	TGTGCTAGTGGTCCCGTGGGAGCCTACGAGCAGTACTTC
TRBJ1-3	TRBV19	TRBD1	.	CATTRTGGGRGNTIYF	TGTGCCACCACCCGCACAGGGGGCGGTAGGGGAAACACCATATATTTT
TRBJ2-5	TRBV10-3	.	.	CAISESGHLQETQYF	TGTGCCATCAGTGAGTCGGGACACCTTCAAGAGACCCAGTACTTC
TRBJ1-6	TRBV27	.	few	CASSSIRQNSYNSPLHF	TGTGCCAGCAGTTCCATCAGACAGAACTCCTATAATTCACCCCTCCACTTT
TRBJ1-2	TRBV7-2	TRBD1	.	CASSKGGQGRNYGYTF	TGTGCCAGCAGCAAAGGGGGACAGGGGCGGAACTATGGCTACACCTTC
TRBJ2-7	TRBV4-2	TRBD2	.	CASSQEVAGGPYEQYF	TGTGCCAGCAGCCAAGAGGTAGCGGGGGGCCCCTACGAGCAGTACTTC
TRBJ2-6	TRBV5-6	.	.	CASGVGALRSGANVLTF	TGTGCCAGCGGCGTTGGGGCCTTAAGGTCTGGGGCCAACGTCCTGACTTTC
TRBJ2-3	TRBV7-2	TRBD1	.	CASSSGTGSSSQYF	TGTGCCAGCAGCTCAGGGACAGGGTCGTCCTCGCAGTATTTT
TRBJ2-7	TRBV19	.	.	CASRTAQAYEQYF	TGTGCCAGCAGGACAGCTCAGGCCTACGAGCAGTACTTC
TRBJ1-2	TRBV5-1	.	.	CASSLIPQDYGYTF	TGCGCCAGCAGCTTAATCCCGCAGGACTATGGCTACACCTTC
TRBJ2-3	TRBV10-3	TRBD2	.	CAISRTSGGTDTQYF	TGTGCCATCTCTCGGACTAGCGGGGGCACAGATACGCAGTATTTT
TRBJ1-2	TRBV6-5	TRBD1	.	CASSYGTGGYGYTF	TGTGCCAGCAGTTATGGTACAGGGGGGTATGGCTACACCTTC
TRBJ2-3	TRBV5-8	TRBD2	.	CASSGGLAGGNQYF	TGTGCCAGCAGCGGGGGACTAGCGGGGGGAAATCAGTATTTT
TRBJ1-2	TRBV2	.	.	CASKRTYNYGYTF	TGTGCCAGCAAGCGGACCTATAACTATGGCTACACCTTC
TRBJ2-7	TRBV3-1/TRBV3-2	TRBD2	few	CASSQEGLAGGQAYEQYF	TGTGCCAGCAGCCAAGAGGGGTTAGCGGGGGGCCAGGCCTACGAGCAGTACTTC
TRBJ1-1	TRBV19	.	once	CASSIGTGPNTEAFF	TGTGCCAGTAGTATAGGAACAGGGCCGAACACTGAAGCTTTCTTT
TRBJ2-7	TRBV29-1	.	.	CSGGERGYEQYF	TGCAGCGGAGGGGAGAGGGGGTACGAGCAGTACTTC
TRBJ1-2	TRBV6-1	.	.	CASSESLGEPIYTF	TGTGCCAGCAGTGAATCTCTGGGAGAGCCTATCTACACCTTC
TRBJ2-1	TRBV9	.	.	CASSRTSSYNEQFF	TGTGCCAGCAGCCGAACTTCGTCCTACAATGAGCAGTTCTTC
TRBJ1-1	TRBV15	.	.	CATSRVTGITEAFF	TGTGCCACCAGCAGAGTAACAGGGATCACTGAAGCTTTCTTT
TRBJ2-7	TRBV12-3/TRBV12-4	.	.	CASSPRLDEQYF	TGTGCCAGCAGCCCGAGGCTGGACGAGCAGTACTTC
TRBJ1-3	TRBV21-1	.	.	CASSFRGGDFPGNTIYF	TGTGCCAGCAGCTTTAGGGGGGGGGACTTTCCTGGAAACACCATATATTTT
TRBJ2-2	TRBV3-1/TRBV3-2	TRBD2	.	CASSHRPWGGTGELFF	TGTGCCAGCAGCCACCGCCCTTGGGGGGGGACCGGGGAGCTGTTTTTT
TRBJ2-3	TRBV5-1	.	.	CASSAQRLVADTQYF	TGCGCCAGCAGCGCACAAAGACTAGTAGCAGATACGCAGTATTTT
TRBJ1-4	TRBV2	.	.	CASSRAINEKLFF	TGTGCCAGCAGCAGGGCAATTAATGAAAAACTGTTTTTT
TRBJ1-2	TRBV5-5	TRBD1	.	CASSSRDRGSLGYTF	TGTGCCAGCAGCAGCCGGGACAGGGGAAGTCTAGGCTACACCTTC
TRBJ1-1	TRBV11-2	.	.	CASSLVGRGEATEAFF	TGTGCCAGCAGCCTAGTCGGTCGGGGGGAGGCCACTGAAGCTTTCTTT
TRBJ1-1	TRBV27	.	few	CASSVQGPNTEAFF	TGTGCCAGCAGTGTACAGGGCCCAAACACTGAAGCTTTCTTT
TRBJ1-2	TRBV6-5	TRBD1	.	CASKIQGVQDGYTF	TGTGCCAGCAAAATACAGGGGGTCCAGGATGGCTACACCTTC
TRBJ2-2	TRBV30	.	.	CAWSVRGTSTGELFF	TGTGCCTGGAGTGTACGAGGGACTTCCACCGGGGAGCTGTTTTTT
TRBJ2-7	TRBV9	TRBD1	.	CASSPYTGGDEQYF	TGTGCCAGCAGCCCATACACAGGGGGAGACGAGCAGTACTTC
TRBJ1-4	TRBV4-2	TRBD1	.	CASSQEAGTANEKLFF	TGTGCCAGCAGCCAAGAAGCCGGGACAGCTAATGAAAAACTGTTTTTT
TRBJ1-6	TRBV7-2	TRBD1	once	CASSLDRARGSPLHF	TGTGCCAGCAGCTTGGACAGGGCCAGGGGTTCACCCCTCCACTTT
TRBJ2-7	TRBV6-6	.	.	CASSSIQRAEQYF	TGTGCCAGCAGTTCCATACAGAGAGCCGAGCAGTACTTC
TRBJ2-7	TRBV4-3	TRBD1	.	CASSLSTGGPSYEQYF	TGCGCCAGCAGCCTTAGTACAGGGGGCCCCTCCTACGAGCAGTACTTC
TRBJ2-5	TRBV9	TRBD2	.	CASSVSLAWETQYF	TGTGCCAGCAGCGTATCACTAGCGTGGGAGACCCAGTACTTC
TRBJ2-1	TRBV10-3	.	.	CAISESLYNEQFF	TGTGCCATCAGTGAGTCCCTGTACAATGAGCAGTTCTTC
TRBJ2-1	TRBV9	TRBD2	.	CASSVSGVDNEQFF	TGTGCCAGCAGCGTTAGCGGGGTGGACAATGAGCAGTTCTTC
TRBJ2-7	TRBV6-1	.	.	CASSEASRGPYEQYF	TGTGCCAGCAGTGAAGCCAGCAGGGGCCCCTACGAGCAGTACTTC
TRBJ1-1	TRBV11-3	.	.	CASSQDRLNTEAFF	TGTGCCAGCAGCCAGGACAGATTGAACACTGAAGCTTTCTTT
TRBJ2-1	TRBV11-2	TRBD2	.	CASSLRRGGVKSYNEQFF	TGTGCCAGCAGCTTGAGACGGGGGGGCGTTAAGTCCTACAATGAGCAGTTCTTC
TRBJ1-2	TRBV6-5	.	.	CASSQGNYGYTF	TGTGCCAGCAGTCAGGGGAACTATGGCTACACCTTC
TRBJ2-2	TRBV18	.	.	CASSPGSLQNTGELFF	TGTGCCAGCTCACCAGGGAGTTTACAAAACACCGGGGAGCTGTTTTTT
TRBJ2-7	TRBV3-1/TRBV3-2	TRBD1	.	CASSQGTGAYEQYF	TGTGCCAGCAGCCAAGGGACAGGGGCCTACGAGCAGTACTTC
TRBJ2-3	TRBV7-2	.	.	CASSLAGAQDTDTQYF	TGTGCCAGCAGCTTAGCGGGGGCGCAGGATACAGATACGCAGTATTTT
TRBJ1-5	TRBV2	TRBD1	.	CASSPGQLNHQPQHF	TGTGCCAGCAGTCCGGGACAGCTTAACCATCAGCCCCAGCATTTT